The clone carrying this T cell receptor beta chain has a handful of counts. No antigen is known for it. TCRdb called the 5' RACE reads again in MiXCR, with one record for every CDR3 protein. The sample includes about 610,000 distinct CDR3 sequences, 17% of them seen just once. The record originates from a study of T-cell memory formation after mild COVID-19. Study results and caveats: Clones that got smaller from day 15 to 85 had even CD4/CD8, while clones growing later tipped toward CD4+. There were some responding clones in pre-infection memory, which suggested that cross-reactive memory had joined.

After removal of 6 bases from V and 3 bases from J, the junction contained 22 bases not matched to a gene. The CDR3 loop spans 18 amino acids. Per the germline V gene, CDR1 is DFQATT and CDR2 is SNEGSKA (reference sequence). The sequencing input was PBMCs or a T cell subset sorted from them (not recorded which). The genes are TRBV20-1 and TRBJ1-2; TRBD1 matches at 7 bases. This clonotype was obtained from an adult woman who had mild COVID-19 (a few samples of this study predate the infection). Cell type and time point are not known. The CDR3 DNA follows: TGCAGTGCCGATCGGGTTTTGCGAGGGGGCCAGGTCGACTATGGCTACACCTTC. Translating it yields CSADRVLRGGQVDYGYTF.